A selection of T cell receptor beta chains follows, all from one sample in a study of cytomegalovirus exposure and HLA in healthy donors. Profiled with immunoSEQ multiplex PCR; TCRdb holds only in-frame clones, not every one. Of a few hundred thousand clones listed, 88% are singletons. The sequencing input was PBMCs. The receptors shown here come from a man aged 25 to 40 in good health and CMV-seronegative. Both conserved end residues are part of each CDR3. Each record gives: D gene, clone size, V gene, J gene, CDR3 protein, CDR3 DNA. The D gene is left open where the match is weak. Clone size is shown for a subset of rows, as once, few, many or a class of expanded clone.

>TRBD2|.|TRBV18|TRBJ2-5
CASSPLTSGVETQYF
TGTGCCAGCTCACCATTGACTAGCGGAGTCGAGACCCAGTACTTC
>.|.|TRBV11-2|TRBJ2-2
CASSSETGAPGELFF
TGTGCCAGCAGCTCGGAAACAGGCGCACCCGGGGAGCTGTTTTTT
>TRBD2|.|TRBV2|TRBJ2-6
CASSGRRASGGSGANVLTF
TGTGCCAGCAGTGGACGGCGGGCTAGCGGGGGCTCTGGGGCCAACGTCCTGACTTTC
>.|.|TRBV7-7|TRBJ2-2
CASSPANTGELFF
TGTGCCAGCAGCCCAGCGAACACCGGGGAGCTGTTTTTT
>.|.|TRBV6-1|TRBJ1-4
CASTFSGVGEKLFF
TGTGCCAGCACCTTTTCAGGGGTCGGCGAAAAACTGTTTTTT
>TRBD2|.|TRBV6-1|TRBJ2-2
CASSEILAGVNTGELFF
TGTGCCAGCAGTGAAATACTAGCGGGGGTGAACACCGGGGAGCTGTTTTTT
>TRBD1|.|TRBV29-1|TRBJ1-2
CSAITGQANYGYTF
TGCAGCGCCATCACCGGACAGGCTAACTATGGCTACACCTTC
>TRBD1|.|TRBV5-1|TRBJ2-2
CASRGQQNTGELFF
TGCGCCAGCAGGGGACAGCAAAACACCGGGGAGCTGTTTTTT
>TRBD2|.|TRBV2|TRBJ2-1
CAISGGQTYNEQFF
TGTGCCATCTCGGGGGGGCAGACCTACAATGAGCAGTTCTTC
>.|.|TRBV11-2|TRBJ2-7
CASRLEFSYEQYF
TGTGCCAGCAGACTAGAGTTCTCCTACGAGCAGTACTTC
>.|.|TRBV20-1|TRBJ2-5
CSTWRLGTQYF
TGCAGTACTTGGCGGCTGGGGACCCAGTACTTC
>.|.|TRBV7-9|TRBJ2-7
CASSSGTLMPYEQYF
TGTGCCAGCAGTTCCGGGACACTAATGCCCTACGAGCAGTACTTC
>TRBD1|.|TRBV4-1|TRBJ2-2
CASSHPGQGIGELFF
TGCGCCAGCAGCCACCCGGGACAGGGGATCGGGGAGCTGTTTTTT
>.|.|TRBV15|TRBJ2-1
CATSRMTAGAYNEQFF
TGTGCCACCAGCAGAATGACAGCAGGTGCCTACAATGAGCAGTTCTTC
>.|.|TRBV11-2|TRBJ2-7
CASSPAREQYF
TGTGCCAGCAGCCCCGCTAGGGAGCAGTACTTC
>TRBD1|.|TRBV2|TRBJ1-2
CASSEGDSSYGYTF
TGTGCCAGCAGTGAAGGGGACAGCTCCTATGGCTACACCTTC
>TRBD2|.|TRBV6-6|TRBJ2-6
CASSYSERTSGVALTF
TGTGCCAGCAGTTACTCGGAAAGGACTAGCGGGGTTGCCCTGACTTTC
>TRBD1|once|TRBV6-5|TRBJ1-5
CASSRGSGQPQHF
TGTGCCAGCAGCAGGGGGAGCGGACAGCCCCAGCATTTT
>.|.|TRBV5-1|TRBJ2-7
CASSRWGDSSYEQYF
TGCGCCAGCAGCCGGTGGGGGGATAGCTCCTACGAGCAGTACTTC
>TRBD2|.|TRBV7-6|TRBJ2-7
CASSLVGTSGGSYEQYF
TGTGCCAGCAGCTTAGTTGGGACTAGCGGGGGGTCCTACGAGCAGTACTTC
>.|.|TRBV5-1|TRBJ1-6
CASSLVSSDNSPLHF
TGCGCCAGCAGCTTGGTGTCTAGTGACAATTCACCCCTCCACTTT
>TRBD1|.|TRBV5-4|TRBJ2-2
CASSLGQGADTGELFF
TGTGCCAGCAGCTTAGGACAGGGAGCGGACACCGGGGAGCTGTTTTTT
>.|.|TRBV7-2|TRBJ2-7
CASSLYRGGDSYEQYF
TGTGCCAGCAGCTTATACAGGGGGGGAGACTCCTACGAGCAGTACTTC
>TRBD2|.|TRBV28|TRBJ2-5
CASSSPGLAGKETQYF
TGTGCCAGCAGTTCCCCGGGACTAGCGGGGAAGGAGACCCAGTACTTC
>.|.|TRBV5-1|TRBJ2-6
CASASLEGSGANVLTF
TGCGCCAGCGCCTCCCTCGAAGGGAGCGGGGCCAACGTCCTGACTTTC
>.|.|TRBV11-2|TRBJ1-2
CASTYRIFGVNYGYTF
TGTGCCAGCACCTACAGGATTTTTGGAGTTAACTATGGCTACACCTTC
>.|few|TRBV15|TRBJ1-6
CATSRERVPNSPLHF
TGTGCCACCAGCAGAGAGAGGGTCCCGAATTCACCCCTCCACTTT
>.|.|TRBV7-9|TRBJ1-4
CASASDIENLATNEKLFF
TGTGCCAGTGCATCGGACATCGAAAACTTAGCAACTAATGAAAAACTGTTTTTT